The 32 T cell receptor beta chains given below trace back to one sample, sequenced in a study of blood T cell repertoires in COVID-19. Libraries were prepared by immunoSEQ multiplex PCR; TCRdb keeps only in-frame clonotypes and omits some of them. The table lists more than 35,000 clones, 90% of them singletons. The sample was peripheral blood. These receptors were collected from a human donor in a cohort sampled during active COVID-19.

The chain couples TRBV28 to TRBJ2-7; 10 bases line up with TRBD2. CDR1 is MDHEN and CDR2 is SYDVKM in the germline V gene. This CDR3 comprises 12 residues. After removal of 5 bases from V and 6 bases from J, the junction contained 1 base not matched to a gene. This CDR3 reads CASSLAGAEQYF. CDR3 DNA: TGTGCCAGCAGTCTAGCGGGGGCCGAGCAGTACTTC. The whole variable domain, filled in from reference TRBV28 and TRBJ2-7, reads DVKVTQSSRYLVKRTGEKVFLECVQDMDHENMFWYRQDPGLGLRLIYFSYDVKMKEKGDIPEGYSVSREKKERFSLILESASTNQTSMYLCASSLAGAEQYFGPGTRLTVT.

The chain combines TRBV10-1 with TRBJ1-1, with D possibly TRBD1 on 6 matching bases. This CDR3 is built from 13 residues. The germline CDR1 and CDR2 sequences are WNHNN and SYGVQD (reference sequence). The ends were cut back, 6 bases at V and 2 bases at J, with 10 bases in the middle. CDR3 loop: CASRQGLNTEAFF. CDR3 DNA: TGCGCCAGCAGACAGGGCCTTAACACTGAAGCTTTCTTT.

The chain carries TRBV14 and TRBJ2-5; TRBD1 matches 7 bases. The CDR3 extends over 13 amino acids. Germline V gene sequence: CDR1 SGHDN, CDR2 FVKESK. The ends lost 4 bases at V and 5 bases at J; junction bases unmatched: 4. DNA of the CDR3: TGTGCCAGCAGCCGACAGGGCATCGAGACCCAGTACTTC. Amino acid sequence: CASSRQGIETQYF.

This chain uses TRBV29-1 with TRBJ2-7; possibly TRBD2 for D (5 bases). The CDR3 spans 16 residues. Per the germline V gene, CDR1 is SQVTM and CDR2 is ANQGSEA. The germline V and J ends were trimmed by 0 bases and 2 bases, with 17 bases remaining between them. The CDR3 bases are TGCAGCGTTGAAGATCCGAGCGGAAGTCCAGCCTACGAGCAGTACTTC. As protein: CSVEDPSGSPAYEQYF.

This chain uses TRBV7-2 with TRBJ1-5; D is possibly TRBD1 (6 bases). This CDR3 has 15 amino acids. Per germline, CDR1 SGHTA and CDR2 FQGNSA. The germline V and J ends were trimmed by 5 bases and 0 bases, with 11 bases remaining between them. CDR3 bases: TGTGCCAGCAGCATTACAGGGCTTAGCAATCAGCCCCAGCATTTT. It translates to CASSITGLSNQPQHF.

The chain has TRBV19 and TRBJ1-5; TRBD1 agrees at 7 bases. The CDR3 is made up of 16 amino acids. The junction had 14 bases not matched to a gene; V was cut back by 6 bases and J by 6 bases. CDR1 is LNHDA and CDR2 is SQIVND in the germline V gene (reference sequence). The CDR3 DNA sequence: TGTGCCAGTAGCAAGTCTGGACAGGTTGGGGGTCAGCCCCAGCATTTT. The encoded protein is CASSKSGQVGGQPQHF.

This clone was observed a handful of times. The chain carries TRBV10-2 and TRBJ1-2; D is possibly TRBD1 (6 bases). The V end was cut by 6 bases, the J end by 4 bases, with 9 bases between. The CDR3 runs to 12 residues. In germline, CDR1 is WSHSY, CDR2 SAAADI. CDR3 bases: TGCGCCAGCAGACAGGACAGCTATGGCTACACCTTC. This sequence encodes CASRQDSYGYTF.

The gene calls are TRBV6-1 and TRBJ1-3; D is ambiguous. The CDR3 has 16 residues. Germline V CDR1 and CDR2: MNHNS, SASEGT. Deletions cut 0 bases from V and 0 bases from J, with 9 bases between. The DNA for the CDR3 is TGTGCCAGCAGTGAAGCGGCAGAAACCTCTGGAAACACCATATATTTT. This codes for CASSEAAETSGNTIYF.

This chain links TRBV2 with TRBJ2-2; D remains unclear. This CDR3 is 14 amino acids long. V was shortened by 5 bases and J by 6 bases, with 13 bases between the two germline ends. Germline V gives CDR1 SNHLY, CDR2 FYNNEI. The CDR3: CASSTNLAAGELFF. Here the CDR3 DNA reads TGTGCCAGCAGTACAAATTTAGCCGCCGGGGAGCTGTTTTTT.

This clone was picked up a small number of times. This sequence joins TRBV21-1 and TRBJ2-7; the D call in the table, TRBD2, was not verified against the DNA. TRBV21-1 is a pseudogene locus. The CDR3 spans 15 residues. The CDR3 reads CASRRLAGGLHEQYF. Here the CDR3 DNA reads TGTGCCAGCAGACGACTAGCGGGAGGGCTCCACGAGCAGTACTTC.

V is TRBV6-5 and J is TRBJ1-3; the D gene is possibly TRBD1 (6 bases). CDR1 and CDR2 from the germline V gene are MNHEY and SVGAGI. This CDR3 has 15 amino acids. The V end lost 0 bases, the J end lost 2 bases, and 8 bases lay between the germline ends. For the CDR3, the DNA is TGTGCCAGCAGTTACTCTTCAGGGGCTGGAAACACCATATATTTT. Translating it yields CASSYSSGAGNTIYF.

V gene TRBV9 combines with J gene TRBJ1-2, with D unresolved. This CDR3 spans 14 amino acids. V gave up 0 bases and J gave up 5 bases, with 11 bases separating them. Germline loops: CDR1 SGDLS, CDR2 YYNGEE. The CDR3 reads CASSVVSGGYGYTF. The CDR3 DNA reads as TGTGCCAGCAGCGTAGTGTCCGGCGGATATGGCTACACCTTC.

V usage is TRBV3-1 (or the pseudogene TRBV3-2) and J usage is TRBJ2-5; perhaps TRBD2 as D (5 bases). This CDR3 region has 14 residues. CDR1 and CDR2 from the germline V gene are LGHDT and YNNKEL (reference sequence). The germline V and J ends were trimmed by 1 base and 5 bases, with 11 bases remaining between them. The CDR3 nucleotides read TGTGCCAGCAGCCAAGTGGAATGGGAGGAGACCCAGTACTTC. Protein product: CASSQVEWEETQYF.

This chain connects TRBV4-3 to TRBJ2-4; 9 nucleotides agree with TRBD2. The CDR3 totals 15 residues. The germline V gene has CDR1 LGHNA and CDR2 YSLEER. J lost 9 bases, V lost 1 base, and 7 bases had no gene match. The CDR3 nucleotides read TGCGCCAGCAGCCAAGTTGGGGGCGGGAGGGGCATTCAGTACTTC. Protein sequence: CASSQVGGGRGIQYF.

This chain joins TRBV7-9 and TRBJ2-6, with D unclear. From germline, CDR1 is SEHNR and CDR2 FQNEAQ (reference sequence). Trimming stripped 1 base from V and 1 base from J, with 5 bases between. The CDR3 runs to 15 residues. The DNA of the CDR3 is TGTGCCAGCAGCTTAGTCGGTTCTGGGGCCAACGTCCTGACTTTC. It specifies CASSLVGSGANVLTF.

V and J are TRBV9 and TRBJ2-3; 10 positions match TRBD2. Germline-derived CDR1 and CDR2 are SGDLS and YYNGEE. J gave up 1 base and V 2 bases, and 4 bases lay outside the gene matches. The CDR3 length is 16 residues. The CDR3 DNA reads TGTGCCAGCAGCGTTCGAGCGGGAGGGGGCACAGATACGCAGTATTTT. Encoded protein: CASSVRAGGGTDTQYF.

Here the CDR3 DNA reads TGTGCCAGCAGCCCGTCGGGAGAGACCCAGTACTTC. Protein: CASSPSGETQYF. V is TRBV7-2 and J is TRBJ2-5; D remains unclear. This CDR3 is 12 amino acids long. CDR1 and CDR2 from the germline V gene are SGHTA and FQGNSA. The V gene lost 5 bases and the J gene lost 4 bases, with 8 bases spanning the gap.

This rearrangement joins TRBV5-8 to TRBJ2-7; D not certain. The germline V gene has CDR1 SGHTS and CDR2 YDEGEE. V was shortened by 2 bases and J by 9 bases, with 6 bases between the two germline ends. CDR3 length equals 10 residues. This CDR3 reads CASSLRGQYF. Written as DNA, the CDR3 is TGTGCCAGCAGCTTAAGAGGGCAGTACTTC.

The gene calls are TRBV6-5 and TRBJ1-4, with D unclear. Germline V lookup: CDR1 MNHEY, CDR2 SVGAGI. Trimming took 0 bases from V and 4 from J, leaving 9 bases between them. There are 15 residues in the CDR3. CDR3 in amino acids: CASSYSGVLNEKLFF. For the CDR3, the DNA is TGTGCCAGCAGTTACTCCGGTGTCCTTAATGAAAAACTGTTTTTT.

This clone was counted between two and nine times. V is TRBV28 and J is TRBJ2-5; 9 bases agree with TRBD2. The junction had 21 bases not matched to a gene; V was cut back by 10 bases and J by 12 bases. Germline CDR1 and CDR2: MDHEN and SYDVKM. The CDR3 totals 15 residues. The CDR3 region has the DNA TGTGCCACCGGGCGGGGTGGAGCGGGGGGAAGCAATAAGTACTTC. Amino acid sequence: CATGRGGAGGSNKYF.

The chain uses TRBV28 and TRBJ1-3; TRBD1 matches 7 bases. The V segment lost 1 base and the J segment 4 bases; nucleotides outside the gene matches: 10. Germline CDR1 reads MDHEN; CDR2 reads SYDVKM. The CDR3 is made up of 17 amino acids. CDR3 protein: CASSLYVRGLEGNTIYF. The DNA for the CDR3 is TGTGCCAGCAGTTTATACGTGAGGGGGCTCGAGGGAAACACCATATATTTT.

The V call is TRBV7-8, the J call TRBJ1-2; the D gene is possibly TRBD1 (6 bases). V gave up 5 bases and J gave up 4 bases, with 11 bases separating them. The CDR3 runs to 13 residues. Germline V lookup: CDR1 SGHVS, CDR2 FQNEAQ. CDR3 sequence (DNA): TGTGCCAGCAGCCCGAGGGGGGGCTATGGCTACACCTTC. Amino acids: CASSPRGGYGYTF. Together with reference TRBV7-8 and TRBJ1-2, the CDR3 gives the full variable domain: GAGVSQSPRYKVAKRGQDVALRCDPISGHVSLFWYQQALGQGPEFLTYFQNEAQLDKSGLPSDRFFAERPEGSVSTLKIQRTQQEDSAVYLCASSPRGGYGYTFGSGTRLTVV.

The V and J genes are TRBV5-1 and TRBJ2-5, with 8 bases that match TRBD1. CDR3 length: 15 residues. V lost 3 bases, J lost 4 bases, and 8 bases stayed unmatched. Germline V CDR1 and CDR2: SGHRS, YFSETQ. The CDR3 is CASSSGTGSGETQYF. CDR3 in DNA: TGCGCCAGCAGCTCCGGGACAGGTTCAGGAGAGACCCAGTACTTC.

The chain has TRBV11-2 and TRBJ2-3, with 9 bases fitting TRBD2. Germline trimming cut 0 bases from V and 6 bases from J; bases unmatched to any gene: 4. The CDR3 spans 15 residues. Per the germline V gene, CDR1 is SGHAT and CDR2 is FQNNGV. The CDR3 is CASSLESGGQDTQYF. The CDR3 nucleotides read TGTGCCAGCAGCTTAGAAAGCGGGGGGCAGGATACGCAGTATTTT.

V and J are TRBV4-1 and TRBJ2-6, with D unclear. V lost 4 bases and J 2 bases, leaving 9 bases between the germline ends. This CDR3 region has 15 residues. Germline values: CDR1 MGHRA, CDR2 YSYEKL. DNA for the CDR3: TGCGCCAGCAGCCTGAGTGCACCTGGGGCCAACGTCCTGACTTTC. Protein sequence: CASSLSAPGANVLTF.

The rearrangement uses TRBV7-2 and TRBJ2-1, with 9 nucleotides matching TRBD1. Germline V lookup: CDR1 SGHTA, CDR2 FQGNSA. This CDR3 has 15 residues. Trimming removed 4 bases from V and 3 bases from J; junction bases left unmatched: 4. The CDR3 spells CASSSGQGRYNEQFF. CDR3 nucleotide sequence: TGTGCCAGCAGCTCCGGACAGGGGCGCTACAATGAGCAGTTCTTC.

This chain links TRBV12-3 or TRBV12-4 with TRBJ2-7, with a weak D call TRBD2 (7 bases). This CDR3 is 12 amino acids long. Trimming stripped 8 bases from V and 2 bases from J, with 10 bases between. Here the CDR3 DNA reads TGTGCCAGCGGGAGGGGGACCTACGAGCAGTACTTC. Protein: CASGRGTYEQYF.

The J gene is TRBJ2-2, the V gene TRBV11-2; 11 nucleotides line up with TRBD2. The V segment lost 6 bases and the J segment 4 bases; nucleotides outside the gene matches: 7. The germline CDR1 and CDR2 sequences are SGHAT and FQNNGV. The CDR3 has 16 residues. CDR3 nucleotides: TGTGCCAGCAGACCTGCGGGACTAGCGGTCACCGGGGAGCTGTTTTTT. Its protein product is CASRPAGLAVTGELFF. The complete variable domain, with remaining parts taken from reference TRBV11-2 and TRBJ2-2, reads EAGVAQSPRYKIIEKRQSVAFWCNPISGHATLYWYQQILGQGPKLLIQFQNNGVVDDSQLPKDRFSAERLKGVDSTLKIQPAKLEDSAVYLCASRPAGLAVTGELFFGEGSRLTVL.

This chain links TRBV18 with TRBJ2-5; 8 positions agree with TRBD1. The germline V gene has CDR1 KGHSH and CDR2 LQKENI. CDR3 length equals 13 residues. Losses at the gene ends were 3 bases for V and 3 bases for J; bases not matched to a gene: 0. CDR3 amino acids: CASSPGQEETQYF. The CDR3, as DNA: TGTGCCAGCTCACCGGGACAGGAAGAGACCCAGTACTTC.

J is TRBJ1-1 and V is TRBV10-3; D unclear. Germline CDR1 is ENHRY and CDR2 is SYGVKD. The V end was cut by 4 bases, the J end by 0 bases, with 6 bases between. This CDR3 contains 13 residues. The CDR3 nucleotides are TGTGCCATCAGTGGGGAGTTGAACACTGAAGCTTTCTTT. Protein sequence: CAISGELNTEAFF.

J is TRBJ2-5 and V is TRBV25-1; the D is unclear. The V end lost 3 bases, the J end lost 5 bases, and 10 bases lay between the germline ends. Per germline, CDR1 MGHDK and CDR2 SYGVNS. The CDR3 runs to 13 residues. The CDR3 spells CASSDSPLETQYF. CDR3 nucleotides: TGTGCCAGCAGTGATAGCCCCTTGGAGACCCAGTACTTC.

The rearrangement links TRBV18 to TRBJ2-3, with D possibly being TRBD2 (6 bases). The germline gives CDR1 KGHSH, CDR2 LQKENI. The V and J ends lost 3 bases and 2 bases respectively, with 18 bases between them. CDR3 length equals 17 residues. The CDR3 loop reads CASSPFDRGGNTDTQYF. CDR3 nucleotides: TGTGCCAGCTCACCCTTCGATCGGGGCGGGAACACAGATACGCAGTATTTT.